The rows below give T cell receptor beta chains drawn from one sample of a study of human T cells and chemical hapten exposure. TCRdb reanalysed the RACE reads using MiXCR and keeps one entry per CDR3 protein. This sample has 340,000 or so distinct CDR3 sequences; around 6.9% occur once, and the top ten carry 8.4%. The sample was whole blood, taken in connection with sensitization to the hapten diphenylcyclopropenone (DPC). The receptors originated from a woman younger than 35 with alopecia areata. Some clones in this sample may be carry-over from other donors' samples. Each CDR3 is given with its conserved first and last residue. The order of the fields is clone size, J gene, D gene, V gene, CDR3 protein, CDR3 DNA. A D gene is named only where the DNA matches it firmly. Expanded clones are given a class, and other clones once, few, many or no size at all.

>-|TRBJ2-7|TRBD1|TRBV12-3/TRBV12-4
CASSALQGQGAREQYF
TGTGCCAGCAGTGCTCTCCAGGGACAGGGGGCTCGGGAGCAGTACTTC
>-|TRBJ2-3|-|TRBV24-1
CATSDPTTADTQYF
TGTGCCACCAGTGATCCCACCACCGCAGATACGCAGTATTTT
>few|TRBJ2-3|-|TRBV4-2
CASSQEFLKDTQYF
TGTGCCAGCAGCCAAGAATTCCTGAAAGATACGCAGTATTTT
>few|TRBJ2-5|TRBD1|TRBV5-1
CASSRDRAAQETQYF
TGCGCCAGCAGCCGGGACAGGGCTGCCCAAGAGACCCAGTACTTC
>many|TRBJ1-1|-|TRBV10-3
CAISSAGGGTEAFF
TGTGCCATCAGTTCCGCGGGGGGAGGGACTGAAGCTTTCTTT
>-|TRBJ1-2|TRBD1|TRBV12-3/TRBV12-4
CASSFTTGAPYGYTF
TGTGCCAGCAGTTTTACCACAGGGGCCCCTTATGGCTACACCTTC
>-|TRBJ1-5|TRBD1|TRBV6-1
CASSEGRTGGLIQPQHF
TGTGCCAGCAGTGAAGGACGGACAGGGGGCTTGATTCAGCCCCAGCATTTT
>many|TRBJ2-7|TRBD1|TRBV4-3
CASSGFGYRGAYEQYF
TGCGCCAGCAGCGGGTTCGGTTACAGGGGGGCCTACGAGCAGTACTTC
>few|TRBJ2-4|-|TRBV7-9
CASSMGSIPKNIQYF
TGTGCCAGCAGCATGGGCAGCATACCCAAAAACATTCAGTACTTC
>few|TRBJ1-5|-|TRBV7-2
CASSLRSGDGARQPQHF
TGTGCCAGCAGCTTAAGGTCAGGCGATGGGGCACGTCAGCCCCAGCATTTT
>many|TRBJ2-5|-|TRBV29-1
CSVTGEDGKETQYF
TGCAGCGTCACCGGAGAGGACGGAAAAGAGACCCAGTACTTC
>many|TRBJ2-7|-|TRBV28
CASSFSGQYYEQYF
TGTGCCAGCAGTTTTTCGGGACAATACTACGAGCAGTACTTC
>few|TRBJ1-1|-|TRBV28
CASLSVQVGSSQGTEAFF
TGTGCCAGCCTTTCAGTCCAGGTAGGCTCCTCACAGGGCACTGAAGCTTTCTTT
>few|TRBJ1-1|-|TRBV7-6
CASSRRLEMNTEAFF
TGTGCCAGCAGCCGACGGCTAGAGATGAACACTGAAGCTTTCTTT
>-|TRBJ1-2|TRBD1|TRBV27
CASSSRDRGHGYTF
TGTGCCAGCAGTTCCCGGGACAGGGGCCATGGCTACACCTTC
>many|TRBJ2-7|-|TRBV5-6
CASSLGQNEQYF
TGTGCCAGCAGCTTGGGACAGAATGAGCAGTACTTC
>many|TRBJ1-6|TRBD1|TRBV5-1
CASSLQGGSYNSPLHF
TGCGCCAGCAGCCTCCAGGGGGGGAGCTATAATTCACCCCTCCACTTT
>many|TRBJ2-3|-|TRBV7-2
CASSLYSPTIDTQYF
TGTGCCAGCAGCTTATACTCACCAACGATAGATACGCAGTATTTT
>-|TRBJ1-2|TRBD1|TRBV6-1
CASSEHQGAYGYTF
TGTGCCAGCAGTGAACATCAGGGGGCCTATGGCTACACCTTC
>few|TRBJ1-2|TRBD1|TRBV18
CASSPSTRGAADGYTF
TGTGCCAGCTCACCGAGTACCAGGGGGGCCGCGGATGGCTACACCTTC
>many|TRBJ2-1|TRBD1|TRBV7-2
CASSKTGTLAYNEQFF
TGTGCCAGCAGCAAGACAGGGACCCTAGCCTACAATGAGCAGTTCTTC
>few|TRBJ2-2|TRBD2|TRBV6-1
CASSDLGAGGGTGELFF
TGTGCCAGCAGTGATCTAGGAGCGGGGGGTGGCACCGGGGAGCTGTTTTTT
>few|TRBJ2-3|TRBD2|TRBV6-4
CASSDGTSGADTQYF
TGTGCCAGCAGTGACGGGACTAGCGGGGCAGATACGCAGTATTTT
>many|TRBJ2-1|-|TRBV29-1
CSVDGTYNEQFF
TGCAGCGTTGACGGGACGTACAATGAGCAGTTCTTC
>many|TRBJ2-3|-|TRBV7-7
CASSLQGHTDTQYF
TGTGCTAGCAGCTTACAGGGCCACACAGATACGCAGTATTTT
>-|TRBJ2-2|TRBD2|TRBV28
CASSPPLGLAGGHTGELFF
TGTGCCAGCAGCCCTCCCCTTGGACTAGCGGGGGGTCACACCGGGGAGCTGTTTTTT
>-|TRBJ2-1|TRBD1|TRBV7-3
CASSFRGGQGYEQFF
TGTGCCAGCAGCTTTCGAGGGGGCCAGGGTTATGAGCAGTTCTTC
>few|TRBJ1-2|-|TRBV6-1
CASSSHRRQNTNYGYTF
TGTGCCAGCAGTTCCCACCGACGGCAGAATACGAACTATGGCTACACCTTC
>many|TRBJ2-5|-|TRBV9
CASSVMVGQETQYF
TGTGCCAGCAGCGTAATGGTAGGCCAAGAGACCCAGTACTTC
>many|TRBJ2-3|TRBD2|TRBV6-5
CASSYRDYLTTDTQYF
TGTGCCAGCAGTTATCGGGACTACCTAACCACAGATACGCAGTATTTT
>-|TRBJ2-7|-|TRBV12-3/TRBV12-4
CASSLTGAGAFYEQYF
TGTGCCAGCTCCCTAACCGGGGCGGGGGCCTTCTACGAGCAGTACTTC
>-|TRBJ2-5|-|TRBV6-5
CASSFEGHETQYF
TGTGCCAGCAGTTTCGAAGGGCACGAGACCCAGTACTTC
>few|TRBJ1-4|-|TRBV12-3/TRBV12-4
CASSLQAANEKLFF
TGTGCCAGCAGTTTACAGGCCGCTAATGAAAAACTGTTTTTT
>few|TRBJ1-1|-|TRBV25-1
CASSEYGTGRVSPEAFF
TGTGCCAGCAGTGAATATGGCACCGGCAGGGTAAGCCCTGAAGCTTTCTTT
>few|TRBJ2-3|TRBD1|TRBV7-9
CASSLGQGQTKAWAQYF
TGTGCCAGCAGCTTAGGCCAGGGACAGACTAAAGCGTGGGCGCAGTATTTT
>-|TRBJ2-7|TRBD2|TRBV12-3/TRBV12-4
CASSQRGLSYEQYF
TGTGCCAGCAGCCAGCGGGGGTTATCCTACGAGCAGTACTTC
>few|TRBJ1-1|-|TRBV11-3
CASSLPPGQTEAFF
TGTGCCAGCAGCTTGCCTCCAGGGCAGACTGAAGCTTTCTTT
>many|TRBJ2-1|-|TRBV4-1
CASSQLQGNEQFF
TGCGCCAGCAGCCAATTACAGGGAAATGAGCAGTTCTTC
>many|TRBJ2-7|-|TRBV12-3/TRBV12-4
CASRKDTGSYEQYF
TGTGCCAGCAGGAAGGATACAGGCTCCTACGAGCAGTACTTC
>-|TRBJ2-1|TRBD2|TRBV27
CASSSASGGAFYEQFF
TGTGCCAGCAGTTCAGCTAGCGGGGGGGCCTTCTATGAGCAGTTCTTC
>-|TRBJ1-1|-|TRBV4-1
CASSQQSLPNTEAFF
TGCGCCAGCAGCCAACAGTCCTTGCCGAACACTGAAGCTTTCTTT
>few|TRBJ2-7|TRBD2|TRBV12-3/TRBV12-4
CASSLNGGGNYEQYF
TGTGCCAGCAGTTTAAATGGCGGGGGGAACTACGAGCAGTACTTC
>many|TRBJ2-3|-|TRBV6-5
CASSYRGTSTDTQYF
TGTGCCAGCAGTTATAGGGGCACCAGCACAGATACGCAGTATTTT
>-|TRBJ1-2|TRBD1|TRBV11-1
CASSSPTGEAGGYTF
TGTGCCAGCAGTTCCCCGACAGGGGAAGCAGGAGGCTACACCTTC
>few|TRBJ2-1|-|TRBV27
CASSSTYPHEQFF
TGTGCCAGCAGTTCCACCTATCCCCATGAGCAGTTCTTC
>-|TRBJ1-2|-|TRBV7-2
CASSLVAAPQGYTF
TGTGCCAGCAGCTTAGTGGCAGCACCCCAAGGCTACACCTTC